The sequence of this T cell receptor beta chain was determined in a study of blood T cell repertoires in COVID-19. Turning to the study itself: Both acute and convalescent COVID-19 samples were obtained from the United States, Italy and Spain. Nucleic acid was either cDNA or gDNA, and it came from T cells, B-cell-depleted T cells, or PBMCs.

Original analysis: It was from reference gene primer amplification that nucleated cell counts were estimated. Assay: immunoSEQ multiplex PCR; the TCRdb copy retains only in-frame clones and omits some. V and J calls plus clone size are reproduced from that table; the DNA served to infer D and trimming. The profile shows 150,000 to 200,000 clones, around 87% of them singletons. The CDR3 has 12 residues. CDR1 and CDR2 from the germline V gene are ENHRY and SYGVKD. J lost 11 bases, V lost 2 bases, and 4 bases had no gene match. The V and J genes are TRBV10-3 and TRBJ1-1; TRBD1 aligns across 8 bases. The TCR sequence derives from a man aged 45 to 65 with acute or convalescent COVID-19. Sequencing was done on a sample of peripheral blood. CDR3 region: CAISELTGGAFF. The CDR3 nucleotides read TGTGCCATCAGTGAGCTAACAGGGGGGGCTTTCTTT.